The present entry profiles one T cell receptor (beta chain) with its context. The data were obtained in a study of lymphopenia after photon versus proton radiotherapy. Sequencing used immunoSEQ multiplex PCR; TCRdb keeps in-frame clones, though not all of them. The profile shows tens of thousands of clones, roughly 90% of them singletons. The CDR3 is 16 residues long. The V gene's germline CDR1 is KGHSH and CDR2 LQKENI. The V and J ends lost 2 bases and 5 bases, in that order; junction bases with no gene match: 11. This specimen was peripheral blood, taken from a patient treated with photon-based radiotherapy. The genes are TRBV18 and TRBJ2-5; 7 nucleotides line up with TRBD1. The TCR was taken from a woman between 35 and 50 years old with cholangiocarcinoma. Written as DNA, the CDR3 is TGTGCCAGCTCACCATCATACAGGGGCCACCTGGAGACCCAGTACTTC. It yields the protein CASSPSYRGHLETQYF.